This is a list of T cell receptor beta chains from one sample in a study of cytotoxic CD8 clonotypes in ibrutinib-treated CLL. Measured with immunoSEQ multiplex PCR; TCRdb has only the in-frame clones, and not every one. The sample yields around 150,000 clones, roughly 88% seen once. The specimen was PBMCs, collected at disease progression, from a patient treated with ibrutinib. The source of these receptors is a human donor with chronic lymphocytic leukemia. Both conserved end residues are part of each CDR3. The D gene is left open where the match is weak. Clone size is stated in some rows and not others, as once, few, many or a class when expanded.

clone_size	v_call	j_call	d_call	cdr3_aa	cdr3_nt
-	TRBV19	TRBJ2-7	TRBD1	CASSIDVLGQGVPYEQYF	TGTGCCAGTAGTATAGATGTCCTCGGACAGGGAGTTCCCTACGAGCAGTACTTC
-	TRBV4-3	TRBJ2-3	-	CASSQLSSADTQYF	TGCGCCAGCAGCCAACTTTCTAGCGCGGATACGCAGTATTTT
few	TRBV7-3	TRBJ1-2	-	CASSLERGYGYTF	TGTGCCAGCAGCTTAGAAAGGGGCTATGGCTACACCTTC
-	TRBV19	TRBJ1-2	-	CASKMTSRTVGYTF	TGTGCCAGCAAAATGACATCCCGCACGGTGGGCTACACCTTC
-	TRBV5-4	TRBJ1-2	-	CASSSEYYGYTF	TGTGCCAGCAGCTCTGAATACTATGGCTACACCTTC
once	TRBV7-9	TRBJ2-7	TRBD1	CASSLNRGYEQYF	TGTGCCAGCAGCTTAAACAGGGGCTACGAGCAGTACTTC
-	TRBV30	TRBJ2-7	TRBD2	CAWSRAGTSGSYEQYF	TGTGCCTGGAGCCGAGCCGGGACTAGCGGATCCTACGAGCAGTACTTC
-	TRBV27	TRBJ2-1	-	CASSPRFAGQSSSYNEQFF	TGTGCCAGCAGTCCACGATTCGCCGGACAGTCGAGCTCCTACAATGAGCAGTTCTTC
-	TRBV2	TRBJ2-7	-	CASSEDRYSYEQYF	TGTGCCAGCAGTGAAGACAGGTACTCCTACGAGCAGTACTTC
-	TRBV6-6	TRBJ2-3	TRBD2	CASRDQAGDSDTQYF	TGTGCCAGCAGAGACCAAGCGGGAGATTCAGATACGCAGTATTTT
few	TRBV4-2	TRBJ1-2	TRBD1	CASSQAVTGNYGYTF	TGTGCCAGCAGCCAAGCCGTGACAGGGAATTATGGCTACACCTTC
-	TRBV7-9	TRBJ2-7	-	CASSLNQGGGEQYF	TGTGCCAGCAGCTTAAATCAGGGTGGGGGCGAGCAGTACTTC
-	TRBV7-9	TRBJ2-7	TRBD2	CASSPSGLAVYEQYF	TGTGCCAGCAGCCCCTCGGGACTAGCGGTCTACGAGCAGTACTTC
-	TRBV9	TRBJ2-5	-	CASSASGSQETQYF	TGTGCCAGCAGCGCCTCAGGTTCGCAAGAGACCCAGTACTTC
once	TRBV5-8	TRBJ1-1	TRBD1	CASSKTGFTEAFF	TGTGCCAGCAGCAAGACAGGGTTCACTGAAGCTTTCTTT
medium-sized	TRBV29-1	TRBJ1-1	TRBD1	CSGRGQGLDEAFF	TGCAGCGGGAGGGGACAGGGGTTGGATGAAGCTTTCTTT
-	TRBV10-1	TRBJ2-2	-	CASSESPSGLELFF	TGCGCCAGCAGTGAGTCTCCCTCGGGGTTAGAGCTGTTTTTT
-	TRBV7-9	TRBJ2-7	TRBD1	CASSLISGTGSYEQYF	TGTGCCAGCAGCTTAATTTCCGGGACAGGCTCCTACGAGCAGTACTTC
-	TRBV28	TRBJ2-1	-	CASRSPGTNLGEQFF	TGTGCCAGCAGATCACCGGGCACGAATCTAGGTGAGCAGTTCTTC
-	TRBV11-2	TRBJ2-3	-	CASSQRHRTDTQYF	TGTGCCAGCAGCCAAAGGCACCGCACAGATACGCAGTATTTT
-	TRBV11-2	TRBJ2-3	-	CASSLVYGGGTDTQYF	TGTGCCAGCAGCTTAGTTTACGGGGGAGGCACAGATACGCAGTATTTT
-	TRBV6-6	TRBJ2-2	-	CASSYPGATGELFF	TGTGCCAGCAGTTACCCAGGGGCCACCGGGGAGCTGTTTTTT
once	TRBV5-4	TRBJ2-7	TRBD2	CASSSGTSGTYEQYF	TGTGCCAGCAGCTCCGGGACTAGCGGAACCTACGAGCAGTACTTC
-	TRBV5-4	TRBJ2-3	TRBD2	CASSLGLAGDTQYF	TGTGCCAGCAGCTTGGGACTAGCGGGGGATACGCAGTATTTT
-	TRBV21-1	TRBJ1-5	-	CASSKERDQPQHF	TGTGCCAGCAGCAAAGAGAGAGATCAGCCCCAGCATTTT
-	TRBV9	TRBJ2-7	TRBD2	CASSETSSGSNYEQYF	TGTGCCAGCAGTGAAACCAGTAGCGGGAGCAACTACGAGCAGTACTTC
-	TRBV29-1	TRBJ2-1	-	CSVTNQNSYNEQFF	TGCAGCGTTACCAACCAGAACTCCTACAATGAGCAGTTCTTC
-	TRBV19	TRBJ2-1	-	CASSTPINRVPEQFF	TGTGCCAGTAGTACCCCAATAAACAGGGTTCCTGAGCAGTTCTTC
few	TRBV7-2	TRBJ1-5	TRBD1	CASSLDRYQPQHF	TGTGCCAGCAGCCTGGACAGGTATCAGCCCCAGCATTTT
-	TRBV10-1	TRBJ2-3	TRBD2	CASSESLADPIPGTDTQYF	TGCGCCAGCAGTGAGAGCCTAGCGGACCCCATCCCTGGCACAGATACGCAGTATTTT
-	TRBV28	TRBJ1-2	-	CASQDMGSYGYTF	TGTGCCAGCCAGGACATGGGCAGCTATGGCTACACCTTC
-	TRBV11-3	TRBJ2-7	TRBD2	CASSHGSSGNYEQYF	TGTGCCAGCAGCCACGGTTCTAGCGGAAACTACGAGCAGTACTTC
once	TRBV4-1	TRBJ2-1	TRBD2	CASSQEGFSPGLAGAFEQFF	TGCGCCAGCAGCCAAGAAGGCTTCAGCCCGGGTCTAGCGGGAGCCTTTGAGCAGTTCTTC
-	TRBV11-2	TRBJ1-2	TRBD1	CASSLGTDYYGYTF	TGTGCCAGCAGCTTGGGGACAGACTACTATGGCTACACCTTC
-	TRBV5-6	TRBJ2-1	-	CASSLTTPGEQFF	TGTGCCAGCAGCTTGACTACCCCTGGCGAGCAGTTCTTC
-	TRBV9	TRBJ2-7	-	CASSAQDRSLSYEQYF	TGTGCCAGCAGCGCGCAAGACAGGAGCCTCTCCTACGAGCAGTACTTC
-	TRBV4-2	TRBJ2-7	-	CASSRGGGVGSYEQYF	TGTGCCAGCAGCCGGGGAGGGGGAGTGGGGTCCTACGAGCAGTACTTC
-	TRBV10-3	TRBJ2-7	TRBD1	CAISDPGQGPTYEQYF	TGTGCCATCAGTGACCCGGGACAGGGACCCACCTACGAGCAGTACTTC
-	TRBV7-3	TRBJ2-7	-	CASSSGAGYEQYF	TGTGCCAGCAGCTCAGGGGCGGGGTACGAGCAGTACTTC
-	TRBV6-1	TRBJ1-1	-	CASSGRQDTEAFF	TGTGCCAGCAGCGGTAGACAGGACACTGAAGCTTTCTTT
-	TRBV6-5	TRBJ1-2	TRBD1	CASSYTRGNYGYTF	TGTGCCAGCAGTTACACCAGGGGGAATTATGGCTACACCTTC
-	TRBV28	TRBJ2-4	TRBD1	CASSILGQALVAKNIQYF	TGTGCCAGCAGTATTCTCGGACAGGCCCTTGTAGCCAAAAACATTCAGTACTTC
-	TRBV5-1	TRBJ2-3	-	CASSPSLDSTPRGDTQYF	TGCGCCAGCAGCCCGAGTTTGGACTCGACGCCCAGGGGTGATACGCAGTATTTT
-	TRBV5-1	TRBJ2-3	-	CASSTSGIGGGTDTQYF	TGCGCCAGCAGCACATCCGGGATCGGAGGGGGCACAGATACGCAGTATTTT
-	TRBV28	TRBJ1-4	-	CASSSGGTVLNEKLFF	TGTGCCAGCAGTTCAGGCGGGACGGTGCTTAATGAAAAACTGTTTTTT
once	TRBV5-6	TRBJ1-5	-	CASSLQGYSNQPQHF	TGTGCCAGCAGCTTACAGGGATATAGCAATCAGCCCCAGCATTTT
-	TRBV5-1	TRBJ2-1	TRBD1	CASSPRDSNMGYGTGSSYNEQFF	TGCGCCAGCAGCCCAAGGGACAGTAATATGGGGTATGGGACAGGCAGCTCCTACAATGAGCAGTTCTTC